The sequence of this T cell receptor beta chain was determined in a study of shared clonotypes between healthy human individuals. Turning to the study itself: A couple of female and a few male donors aged 18 to 49 were enrolled.

Germline CDR1 reads SGHRS; CDR2 reads YFSETQ. The CDR3 sequence is 15 residues long. The germline V and J ends were trimmed by 2 bases and 3 bases, with 12 bases remaining between them. Generated by immunoSEQ multiplex PCR, the TCRdb table keeps only in-frame clones and is missing some. The table records approximately 980,000 clones, about 80% of them present only once. This clone was detected many times. This sequence joins TRBV5-1 and TRBJ2-1; D gene ambiguous. This sequence originates from a man aged 18 to 35 in good health. The sequencing input was memory CD4+ T cells sorted from blood. Indicated subset: CD45RA-negative fraction. The CDR3 DNA is TGCGCCAGCAGCTTATCTTTACAGAGCTACAATGAGCAGTTCTTC. It is translated as CASSLSLQSYNEQFF. The full variable domain, with the rest looked up from reference TRBV5-1 and TRBJ2-1, is KAGVTQTPRYLIKTRGQQVTLSCSPISGHRSVSWYQQTPGQGLQFLFEYFSETQRNKGNFPGRFSGRQFSNSRSEMNVSTLELGDSALYLCASSLSLQSYNEQFFGPGTRLTVL.